This T cell receptor (beta chain) was sequenced in a study of shared clonotypes between healthy human individuals. As for the study in general: Every donor yielded three CD4 naive, three CD4 memory, two CD8 naive and one CD8 memory plate.

The CDR3 contains 15 residues. The junction had 14 bases not matched to a gene; V was cut back by 4 bases and J by 8 bases. The germline CDR1 and CDR2 sequences are SGHNT and YYREEE (reference sequence). Study donors comprised healthy, HIV-negative adults devoid of recent acute infection or vaccination. It was into CD45RA+ naive and CD45RA-negative memory subsets that the CD4+ cells were split. Some clones are missing from TCRdb's copy, which holds only in-frame ones; the method was immunoSEQ multiplex PCR. Of more than 2 million clones listed, almost 96% are singletons. Findings and caveats of the study: The study found roughly 5% of naive CD4 clonotypes shared across four donors.

In regard to this clone: Antigen: not known.

The source of this sequence is a man aged 18 to 29 in good health. The sequenced sample was naive CD4+ T cells sorted from blood. Indicated subset: CD45RA+ positively selected. The genes are TRBV5-4 and TRBJ2-7; 8 positions match TRBD2. CDR3 sequence: CASSVHGGTSAKQYF. DNA for the CDR3: TGTGCCAGCAGCGTCCATGGGGGGACTAGTGCGAAGCAGTACTTC.